This passage covers 21 T cell receptor beta chains from one sample sequenced in a study of radiotherapy plus CTLA-4 blockade in lung cancer. Assay used: immunoSEQ multiplex PCR; TCRdb lists only in-frame clones, some missing. The data contain 30,000 or so clones, about 78% of them singletons. The sequencing here drew on peripheral blood, taken from a patient treated with radiotherapy plus ipilimumab. The receptors were sampled from a human donor with non-small cell lung cancer who had stable disease on radiotherapy plus ipilimumab.

This clone appeared a single time. Other DNA sequences of this sample code for an identical CDR3. The V call is TRBV7-9, the J call TRBJ2-1; D call uncertain. The CDR3 totals 12 residues. V gave up 4 bases and J gave up 8 bases, with 9 bases separating them. From germline, CDR1 is SEHNR and CDR2 FQNEAQ (reference sequence). CDR3 residues: CASSSSGHEQFF. CDR3 bases: TGTGCCAGCAGCTCCTCGGGCCATGAGCAGTTCTTC.

This chain links TRBV7-9 with TRBJ1-1; TRBD1 is a possible D gene (6 bases). This CDR3 is built from 15 residues. Trimming removed 5 bases at V and 3 bases at J, with 16 bases between. Germline values: CDR1 SEHNR, CDR2 FQNEAQ (reference sequence). CDR3 coding DNA: TGTGCCAGCAGCCGCGGACAGAAGGAATACACTGAAGCTTTCTTT. It yields the protein CASSRGQKEYTEAFF.

The V call is TRBV7-8, the J call TRBJ2-6; D call uncertain. The CDR3 covers 16 residues. Per germline, CDR1 SGHVS and CDR2 FQNEAQ. Trimming took 6 bases from V and 0 from J, leaving 12 bases between them. This CDR3 is CASRRFTLSGANVLTF. The CDR3 DNA is TGTGCCAGCAGGAGGTTCACACTCTCTGGGGCCAACGTCCTGACTTTC. The complete variable domain, with remaining parts taken from reference TRBV7-8 and TRBJ2-6, reads GAGVSQSPRYKVAKRGQDVALRCDPISGHVSLFWYQQALGQGPEFLTYFQNEAQLDKSGLPSDRFFAERPEGSVSTLKIQRTQQEDSAVYLCASRRFTLSGANVLTFGAGSRLTVL.

The J gene is TRBJ1-1, the V gene TRBV9; D is uncertain. The CDR3 has 13 residues. Trimming removed 1 base at V and 3 bases at J, with 7 bases between. Germline V lookup: CDR1 SGDLS, CDR2 YYNGEE. DNA of the CDR3: TGTGCCAGCAGCGTACACCGGGACACTGAAGCTTTCTTT. It is translated as CASSVHRDTEAFF.

The V and J genes are TRBV29-1 and TRBJ2-6; D may be TRBD1 or TRBD2 (5 bases each). CDR3 size: 15 residues. V was cut by 1 base and J by 10 bases, with 17 bases left in between. The germline V gene encodes CDR1 SQVTM and CDR2 ANQGSEA. CDR3 sequence: CSVEGVGRQGNVLTF. CDR3 bases: TGCAGCGTTGAAGGAGTGGGACGGCAAGGTAACGTCCTGACTTTC.

The V gene is TRBV6-5, the J gene TRBJ1-1; D is unclear. CDR1 is MNHEY, CDR2 SVGAGI, per germline. The CDR3 consists of 12 residues. V dropped 0 bases and J dropped 3 bases, with 2 bases sitting between them. CDR3 nucleotides: TGTGCCAGCAGTTACTCGGACACTGAAGCTTTCTTT. Protein sequence: CASSYSDTEAFF.

This clone was detected once. The CDR3 DNA sequence: TGCGCCAGCAGCTTGGAGCGGGCCAGTATGGGGGATGGCTACACCTTC. It specifies CASSLERASMGDGYTF. The chain employs TRBV5-1 and TRBJ1-2; maybe TRBD1 (5 bases). CDR3 length equals 16 residues. Germline loops: CDR1 SGHRS, CDR2 YFSETQ. The V end was cut by 0 bases, the J end by 6 bases, with 18 bases between.

The chain uses TRBV11-2 and TRBJ2-1; 7 bases align to TRBD1. Germline CDR1 and CDR2: SGHAT and FQNNGV. The CDR3 is 13 residues long. J was trimmed by 7 bases and V by 4 bases; bases with no gene match: 4. In nucleotides, the CDR3 is TGTGCCAGCAGCTCGGACAGGAGGAATGAGCAGTTCTTC. Residues: CASSSDRRNEQFF.

The V call is TRBV7-9, the J call TRBJ2-1, with TRBD1 matching over 7 bases. The CDR3 is 16 amino acids. CDR1 and CDR2 (germline): SEHNR, FQNEAQ (reference sequence). The V gene end was trimmed by 3 bases and the J gene end by 1 base; junction bases not matched to a gene: 6. CDR3 in amino acids: CASSFPRTGSYNEQFF. DNA for the CDR3: TGTGCCAGCAGCTTTCCCCGGACAGGTTCCTACAATGAGCAGTTCTTC.

The V gene is TRBV5-4, the J gene TRBJ2-2, with TRBD1 matching over 7 bases. Germline lookup yields CDR1 SGHNT and CDR2 YYREEE (reference sequence). V shed 1 base, J shed 6 bases, and the junction held 3 bases outside the gene matches. This CDR3 has 14 residues. CDR3 in amino acids: CASSLQGVSGELFF. The DNA of the CDR3 is TGTGCCAGCAGCTTGCAGGGGGTCTCCGGGGAGCTGTTTTTT.

The chain has TRBV12-2 and TRBJ1-5; no DNA check was done on the table's D call, TRBD1. TRBV12-2 counts as a pseudogene. The CDR3 has 15 residues. CDR3 sequence (DNA): TGTGCAAGTCGCCGCTGGGCTCTTCCCGATCAGCCCCAGCATTTT. Amino acids: CASRRWALPDQPQHF.

The chain has TRBV10-1 and TRBJ2-1, with D hard to call. Germline lookup yields CDR1 WNHNN and CDR2 SYGVQD (reference sequence). The CDR3 consists of 13 residues. The V end was cut by 4 bases, the J end by 6 bases, with 10 bases between. The DNA for the CDR3 is TGCGCCAGCAGTGGGCTCCTCGGCAATGAGCAGTTCTTC. Translation gives CASSGLLGNEQFF.

The chain employs TRBV6-5 and TRBJ2-6; D is uncertain. This CDR3 is 16 amino acids long. Germline V lookup: CDR1 MNHEY, CDR2 SVGAGI. Trimming stripped 3 bases from V and 0 bases from J, with 9 bases between. CDR3 residues: CASSYTEFSGANVLTF. The CDR3 DNA follows: TGTGCCAGCAGTTATACAGAATTCTCTGGGGCCAACGTCCTGACTTTC.

Of note for this clone: Different DNA sequences within this sample yield the same CDR3. The rearrangement uses TRBV6-1 and TRBJ1-6, with TRBD1 as a possible D gene (5 bases). The CDR3 has 14 amino acids. The V gene lost 4 bases and the J gene lost 2 bases, with 6 bases spanning the gap. Per the germline V gene, CDR1 is MNHNS and CDR2 is SASEGT. CDR3 residues: CASSAGPYNSPLHF. The CDR3 DNA is TGTGCCAGCAGTGCAGGGCCCTATAATTCACCCCTCCACTTT.

Comments on this clone: One end of the junction does not line up with germline, which may come from a read error. The sample holds other DNA sequences that translate to the same CDR3. The chain is built from TRBV7-6 and TRBJ2-7, with D possibly TRBD1 on 5 matching bases. Germline lookup yields CDR1 SGHVS and CDR2 FNYEAQ. This CDR3 region has 15 residues. For the CDR3, the DNA is TGCGCCAGCAGTTCAAATGTGGGTGCAGGGCCGGAGCAGTACTTC. This codes for CASSSNVGAGPEQYF.

V and J are TRBV4-1 and TRBJ1-6; possible D gene TRBD1, 6 bases. Germline V gene sequence: CDR1 MGHRA, CDR2 YSYEKL. The germline V and J ends were trimmed by 4 bases and 5 bases, with 21 bases remaining between them. The CDR3 sequence is 18 residues long. DNA of the CDR3: TGCGCCAGCAGCCCCCGTAAGTCGGACAGAGTTAATAATTCACCCCTCCACTTT. It encodes CASSPRKSDRVNNSPLHF.

The chain combines TRBV13 with TRBJ1-2; D call uncertain. Trimming pared 0 bases from V and 2 bases from J, leaving 19 bases between. Germline V gene sequence: CDR1 PRHDT, CDR2 FYEKMQ (reference sequence). The CDR3 is made up of 18 amino acids. In nucleotides, the CDR3 is TGTGCCAGCAGCTTAGGAATTCCGCTGTGGGCAGAGAACTATGGCTACACCTTC. Translated: CASSLGIPLWAENYGYTF. The entire variable domain, with the rest obtained from reference TRBV13 and TRBJ1-2, is as follows: AAGVIQSPRHLIKEKRETATLKCYPIPRHDTVYWYQQGPGQDPQFLISFYEKMQSDKGSIPDRFSAQQFSDYHSELNMSSLELGDSALYFCASSLGIPLWAENYGYTFGSGTRLTVV.

The CDR3 nucleotides read TGTGCCAGCAGTGTGGAGGGATTCGGCACTGAAGCTTTCTTT. Translated, it gives CASSVEGFGTEAFF. The chain is built from TRBV6-4 and TRBJ1-1; D gene ambiguous. The CDR3 consists of 14 residues. Germline values: CDR1 MRHNA, CDR2 SNTAGT. Trimming removed 4 bases from V and 4 bases from J, with 13 bases in between.

The genes are TRBV7-9 and TRBJ2-1; D perhaps matches TRBD2 (6 bases). The V end was cut by 4 bases, the J end by 3 bases, with 16 bases between. Germline V CDR1 and CDR2: SEHNR, FQNEAQ (reference sequence). The CDR3 is 16 residues long. CDR3 DNA: TGTGCCAGCAGCTCATTCTTAGCGGCGGACTACAATGAGCAGTTCTTC. It yields the protein CASSSFLAADYNEQFF.

In nucleotides, the CDR3 is TGTGCCAGCAGTGAAGCTCCCACAGGGAATAATTCACCCCTCCACTTT. Translation: CASSEAPTGNNSPLHF. The chain uses TRBV2 and TRBJ1-6; a weak D match, TRBD1 (6 bases). V gave up 0 bases and J gave up 5 bases, with 11 bases separating them. This CDR3 spans 16 amino acids. Germline V gene data show CDR1 as SNHLY and CDR2 as FYNNEI.

This clone was seen once. V is TRBV5-1 and J is TRBJ2-4, with D maybe TRBD1 (5 bases). The CDR3 extends over 14 amino acids. Germline V gene data show CDR1 as SGHRS and CDR2 as YFSETQ. Trimming cost V 5 bases and J 5 bases, with 14 bases left between them. In DNA form, the CDR3 reads TGCGCCAGCAGTTCGACAGTGTACGAAAACATTCAGTACTTC. This sequence encodes CASSSTVYENIQYF.